The clone carrying this T cell receptor beta chain was picked up a small number of times. The V and J ends lost 4 bases and 8 bases respectively, with 21 bases between them. This CDR3 contains 15 residues. CDR1 is SGDLS and CDR2 is YYNGEE in the germline V gene. This sample was taken from a study of beta chain features in type 1 diabetes. Study as a whole: Summed over all samples, the examined sorted cells came to roughly 110,000,000.

Every isolated RNA sample was fully reverse transcribed, so sequencing captured expressed TCRB transcripts. The data were produced by immunoSEQ multiplex PCR, yet TCRdb's version contains in-frame clones alone and is incomplete. The sample records hundreds of thousands of clones, over 65% being singletons. Material: naive CD4+ T cells from blood. This clonotype was obtained from a man aged 30 to 39 in good health. The chain employs TRBV9 and TRBJ1-1; D is possibly TRBD1 (6 bases). As DNA, the CDR3 is TGTGCCAGCAGCCCCCTCCGATCCTTTGGACAGGAAGCTTTCTTT. This codes for CASSPLRSFGQEAFF.